The 9 T cell receptor beta chains in this list originate from one sample, sequenced in a study of OX40 agonist ivuxolimab in advanced cancers. Assay: immunoSEQ multiplex PCR; the TCRdb copy retains only in-frame clones and omits some. Of about 72,000 clones in the sample, around 87% are singletons; the top ten hold roughly 1.3%. The specimen comprised CD4+ or CD8+ T cells sorted from blood, sampled in a trial of the OX40 agonist ivuxolimab. Source of these receptors: an adult with an advanced solid tumor such as melanoma, head and neck, liver or kidney cancer.

V is TRBV27 and J is TRBJ1-5; a possible D gene is TRBD1 (6 bases). Germline CDR1 is MNHEY and CDR2 is SMNVEV (reference sequence). The CDR3 length is 16 residues. Trimming pared 6 bases from V and 6 bases from J, leaving 21 bases between. CDR3 coding DNA: TGTGCCAGCAGCCAAACGGGGCGGGGGCAGGGTCAGCCCCAGCATTTT. It specifies CASSQTGRGQGQPQHF.

The chain carries TRBV5-1 and TRBJ2-7; possible D gene TRBD1, 6 bases. Germline lookup yields CDR1 SGHRS and CDR2 YFSETQ. V lost 0 bases and J 9 bases, leaving 13 bases between the germline ends. The CDR3 totals 13 residues. Here the CDR3 reads CASSLAGTRLQYF. The DNA for the CDR3 is TGCGCCAGCAGCTTGGCCGGGACACGGTTGCAGTACTTC.

This clone was detected only once. The chain employs TRBV2 and TRBJ1-2; TRBD1 might be the D (5 bases). This CDR3 comprises 13 residues. The V end lost 4 bases, the J end lost 4 bases, and 10 bases lay between the germline ends. Germline V gives CDR1 SNHLY, CDR2 FYNNEI. The CDR3 region has the DNA TGTGCCAGCAGTGCCCAGGGAATCTATGGCTACACCTTC. Encoded protein: CASSAQGIYGYTF.

The J gene is TRBJ2-2, the V gene TRBV10-3; D might be TRBD1 or TRBD2, each matching 5 bases. CDR1 and CDR2 (germline): ENHRY, SYGVKD. The CDR3 loop spans 15 amino acids. Trimming cost V 3 bases and J 4 bases, with 12 bases left between them. The CDR3 bases are TGTGCCATCAGTGACGCCCCGAGGGGCACCGGGGAGCTGTTTTTT. Translating it yields CAISDAPRGTGELFF.

J is TRBJ1-3 and V is TRBV30, with TRBD1 as a possible D gene (5 bases). This CDR3 has 11 residues. Germline loops: CDR1 GTSNPN, CDR2 SVGIG (reference sequence). With 8 bases removed from V and 4 bases from J, the gap between germline ends came to 9 bases. CDR3 loop: CAGAQGNTIYF. For the CDR3, the DNA is TGTGCCGGGGCCCAGGGAAACACCATATATTTT.

Concerning this clone itself: This CDR3 is also generated by other DNA sequences in the sample. The chain uses TRBV5-1 and TRBJ2-5; TRBD1 agrees at 11 bases. The trim removed 4 bases at V and 5 bases at J, leaving 7 bases unmatched. In germline, CDR1 is SGHRS, CDR2 YFSETQ. CDR3 size: 15 residues. The CDR3 DNA reads TGCGCCAGCAGCCTAGGACAGGGGGCCAGGGAGACCCAGTACTTC. This translates into CASSLGQGARETQYF.

CDR3 sequence: CASSFPFSGGAQHF. Here the CDR3 DNA reads TGTGCCAGCAGTTTCCCGTTTTCGGGGGGAGCCCAGCATTTT. This sequence joins TRBV28 and TRBJ1-5; perhaps TRBD1 as D (5 bases). CDR1 is MDHEN and CDR2 is SYDVKM in the germline V gene. The CDR3 consists of 14 residues. V lost 3 bases and J 11 bases, leaving 17 bases between the germline ends.

The J gene is TRBJ1-1, the V gene TRBV20-1, with 8 nucleotides matching TRBD1. Germline CDR1 reads DFQATT; CDR2 reads SNEGSKA (reference sequence). CDR3 length equals 11 residues. After removal of 6 bases from V and 4 bases from J, the junction contained 1 base not matched to a gene. The CDR3 DNA reads TGCAGTGCGGACAGGGCCACTGAAGCTTTCTTT. It yields the protein CSADRATEAFF.

V gene TRBV28 combines with J gene TRBJ1-2; D is uncertain. The germline V and J ends were trimmed by 5 bases and 4 bases, with 8 bases remaining between them. Germline V lookup: CDR1 MDHEN, CDR2 SYDVKM. The CDR3 is 12 residues long. This chain's CDR3 is CASSLAPYGYTF. CDR3 sequence (DNA): TGTGCCAGCAGTCTGGCCCCCTATGGCTACACCTTC.